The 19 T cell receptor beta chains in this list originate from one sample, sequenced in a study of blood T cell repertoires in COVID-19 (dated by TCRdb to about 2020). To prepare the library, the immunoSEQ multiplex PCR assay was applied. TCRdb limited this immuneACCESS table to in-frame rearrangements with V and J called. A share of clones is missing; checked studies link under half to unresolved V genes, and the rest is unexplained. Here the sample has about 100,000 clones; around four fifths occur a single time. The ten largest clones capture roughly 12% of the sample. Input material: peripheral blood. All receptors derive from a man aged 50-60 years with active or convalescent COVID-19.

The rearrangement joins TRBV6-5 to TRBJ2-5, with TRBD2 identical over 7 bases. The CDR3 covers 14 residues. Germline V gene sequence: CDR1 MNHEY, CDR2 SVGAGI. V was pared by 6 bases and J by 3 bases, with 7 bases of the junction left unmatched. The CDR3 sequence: CASSDSGLKETQYF. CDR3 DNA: TGTGCCAGCAGCGATAGCGGGTTAAAAGAGACCCAGTACTTC.

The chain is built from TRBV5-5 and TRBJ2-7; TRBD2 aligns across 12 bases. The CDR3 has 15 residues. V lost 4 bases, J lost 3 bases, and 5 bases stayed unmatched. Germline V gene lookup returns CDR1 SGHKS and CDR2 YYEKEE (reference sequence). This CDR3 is CASSPGLAGLYEQYF. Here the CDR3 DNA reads TGTGCCAGCAGCCCAGGACTAGCGGGACTCTACGAGCAGTACTTC.

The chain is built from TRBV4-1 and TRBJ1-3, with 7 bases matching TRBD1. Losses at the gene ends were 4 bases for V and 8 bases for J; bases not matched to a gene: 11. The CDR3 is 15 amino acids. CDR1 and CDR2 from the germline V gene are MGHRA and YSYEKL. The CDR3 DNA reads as TGCGCCAGCAGCCGGGACAGATCGGGTACGGACACCATATATTTT. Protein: CASSRDRSGTDTIYF.

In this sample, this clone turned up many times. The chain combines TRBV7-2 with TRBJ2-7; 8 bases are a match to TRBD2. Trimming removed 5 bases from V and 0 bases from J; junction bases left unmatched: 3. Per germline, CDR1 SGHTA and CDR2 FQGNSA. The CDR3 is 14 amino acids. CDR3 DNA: TGTGCCAGCAGCGTCACTAGCGGCTCCTACGAGCAGTACTTC. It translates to CASSVTSGSYEQYF.

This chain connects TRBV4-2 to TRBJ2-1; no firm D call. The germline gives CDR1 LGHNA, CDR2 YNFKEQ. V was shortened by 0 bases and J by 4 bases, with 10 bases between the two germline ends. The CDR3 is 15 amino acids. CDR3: CASSQDPTIYNEQFF. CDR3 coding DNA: TGTGCCAGCAGCCAAGATCCCACAATTTACAATGAGCAGTTCTTC.

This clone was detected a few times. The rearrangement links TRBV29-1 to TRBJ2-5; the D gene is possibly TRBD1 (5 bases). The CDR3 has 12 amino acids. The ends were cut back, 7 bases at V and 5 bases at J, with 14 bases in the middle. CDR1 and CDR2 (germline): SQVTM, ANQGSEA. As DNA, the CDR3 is TGCAGCGCCTTAGGGGCGGAGGAGACCCAGTACTTC. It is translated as CSALGAEETQYF.

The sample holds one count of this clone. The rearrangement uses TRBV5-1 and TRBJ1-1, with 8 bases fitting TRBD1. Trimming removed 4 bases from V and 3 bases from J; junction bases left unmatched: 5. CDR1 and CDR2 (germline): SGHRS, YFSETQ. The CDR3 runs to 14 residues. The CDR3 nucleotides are TGCGCCAGCAGCCCACAGGGGGGGGACACTGAAGCTTTCTTT. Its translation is CASSPQGGDTEAFF.

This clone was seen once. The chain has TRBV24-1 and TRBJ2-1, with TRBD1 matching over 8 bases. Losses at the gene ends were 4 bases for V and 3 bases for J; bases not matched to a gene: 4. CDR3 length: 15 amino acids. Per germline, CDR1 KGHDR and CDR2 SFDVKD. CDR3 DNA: TGTGCCACCAGTGACCAGGGGGCACACTACAATGAGCAGTTCTTC. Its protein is CATSDQGAHYNEQFF.

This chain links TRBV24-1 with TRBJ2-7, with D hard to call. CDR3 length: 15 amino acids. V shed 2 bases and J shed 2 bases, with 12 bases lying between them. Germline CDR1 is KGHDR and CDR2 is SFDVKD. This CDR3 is CATSDSTKPPYEQYF. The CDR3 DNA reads TGTGCCACCAGTGATTCAACTAAACCTCCCTACGAGCAGTACTTC.

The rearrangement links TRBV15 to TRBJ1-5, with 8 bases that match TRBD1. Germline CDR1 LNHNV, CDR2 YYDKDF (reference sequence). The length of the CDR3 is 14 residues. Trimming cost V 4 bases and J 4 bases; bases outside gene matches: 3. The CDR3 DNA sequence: TGTGCCACCAGCAAGACAGGGGATAATCAGCCCCAGCATTTT. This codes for CATSKTGDNQPQHF.

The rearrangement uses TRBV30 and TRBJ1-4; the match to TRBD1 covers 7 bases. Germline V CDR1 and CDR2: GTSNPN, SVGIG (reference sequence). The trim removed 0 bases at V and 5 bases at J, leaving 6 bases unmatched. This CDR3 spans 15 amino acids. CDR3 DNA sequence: TGTGCCTGGAGTGTTCCCAGGGGGGCGAATGAAAAACTGTTTTTT. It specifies CAWSVPRGANEKLFF.

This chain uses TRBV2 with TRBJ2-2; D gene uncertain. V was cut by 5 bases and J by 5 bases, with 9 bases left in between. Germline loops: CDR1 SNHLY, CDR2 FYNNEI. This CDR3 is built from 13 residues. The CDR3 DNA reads TGTGCCAGCAGTCTGTCAGCGACCGGGGAGCTGTTTTTT. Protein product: CASSLSATGELFF.

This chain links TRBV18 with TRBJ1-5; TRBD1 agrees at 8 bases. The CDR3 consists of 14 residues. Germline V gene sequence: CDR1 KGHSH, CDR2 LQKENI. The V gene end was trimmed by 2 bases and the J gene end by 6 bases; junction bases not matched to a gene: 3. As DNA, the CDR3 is TGTGCCAGCTCACCAGAGGACAGGGTTCAGCCCCAGCATTTT. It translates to CASSPEDRVQPQHF.

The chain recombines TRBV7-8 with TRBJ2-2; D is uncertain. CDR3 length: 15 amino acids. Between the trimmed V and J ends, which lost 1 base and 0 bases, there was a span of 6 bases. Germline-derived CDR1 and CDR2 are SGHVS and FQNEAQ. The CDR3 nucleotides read TGTGCCAGCAGCTTAGTACAAACGAACACCGGGGAGCTGTTTTTT. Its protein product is CASSLVQTNTGELFF.

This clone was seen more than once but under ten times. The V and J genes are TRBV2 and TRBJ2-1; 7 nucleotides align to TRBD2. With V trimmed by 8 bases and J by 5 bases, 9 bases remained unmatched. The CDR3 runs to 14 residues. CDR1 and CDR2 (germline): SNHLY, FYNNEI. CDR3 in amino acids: CASSAAGRDNEQFF. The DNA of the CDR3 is TGTGCCAGCTCTGCAGCGGGGAGGGACAATGAGCAGTTCTTC.

CDR3 in amino acids: CATFSPLHF. Written as DNA, the CDR3 is TGTGCCACTTTCTCACCCCTCCACTTT. The gene calls are TRBV19 and TRBJ1-6; D gene ambiguous. The CDR3 sequence is 9 residues long. CDR1 and CDR2 from the germline V gene are LNHDA and SQIVND (reference sequence). Trimming stripped 10 bases from V and 10 bases from J, with 5 bases between.

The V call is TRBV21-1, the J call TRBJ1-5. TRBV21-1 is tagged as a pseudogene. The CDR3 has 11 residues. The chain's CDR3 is CATPTGQPQHF. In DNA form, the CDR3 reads TGTGCCACCCCAACGGGGCAGCCCCAGCATTTT.

The CDR3 region is CASVRDSSSYEQYF. Here the CDR3 DNA reads TGTGCCAGCGTAAGGGACAGTAGCTCCTACGAGCAGTACTTC. The chain uses TRBV6-5 and TRBJ2-7, with 7 bases identical to TRBD1. This CDR3 has 14 amino acids. The V segment lost 8 bases and the J segment 0 bases; nucleotides outside the gene matches: 7. Germline V gives CDR1 MNHEY, CDR2 SVGAGI.

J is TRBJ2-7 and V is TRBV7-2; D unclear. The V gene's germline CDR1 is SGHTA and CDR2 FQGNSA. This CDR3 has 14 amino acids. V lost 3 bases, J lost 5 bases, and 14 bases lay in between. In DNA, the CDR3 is TGTGCCAGCAGCTTTAGCCGCTCCCCCCACGAGCAGTACTTC. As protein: CASSFSRSPHEQYF.